Following are 25 T cell receptor beta chains from one sample sequenced in a study of blood T cells in healthy people across ages (dated by TCRdb to the mid-2010s). Library creation used 5' RACE. These reads were obtained on an Illumina HiSeq 2500. A second PCR of roughly 7 to 11 cycles was performed with a sample-barcoded 5' primer and a J-beta primer mix. TCRdb redid the processing of the public reads, applying fastp at Q25 and MiXCR, and retained in-frame beta chains. Identical CDR3 protein sequences are pooled into one entry, listed with their most common genes and DNA. The sample table contains over 600,000 distinct CDR3 sequences; only one count was recorded for over 20% of them. The ten largest clonotypes hold roughly 3.6% of the sample. Sequencing was carried out using blood. Receptors were obtained from a man aged 65 to 79 in good health.

The chain employs TRBV28 and TRBJ2-4; D ambiguous. V lost 4 bases to trimming and J lost 3 bases, with 13 bases between them. CDR3 length: 15 residues. Germline assignment: CDR1 MDHEN and CDR2 SYDVKM. CDR3 DNA: TGTGCCAGCAGTTCGCCCCTACCGCACAAAAACATTCAGTACTTC. This encodes CASSSPLPHKNIQYF. The complete variable domain, with remaining parts taken from reference TRBV28 and TRBJ2-4, reads DVKVTQSSRYLVKRTGEKVFLECVQDMDHENMFWYRQDPGLGLRLIYFSYDVKMKEKGDIPEGYSVSREKKERFSLILESASTNQTSMYLCASSSPLPHKNIQYFGAGTRLSVL.

In this sample, this clonotype turned up a few times. The chain is built from TRBV6-5 and TRBJ1-4; no clear D. The V gene's germline CDR1 is MNHEY and CDR2 SVGAGI. The length of the CDR3 is 14 residues. With 0 bases removed from V and 5 bases from J, the gap between germline ends came to 7 bases. The DNA of the CDR3 is TGTGCCAGCAGTTACTCGACGGAGAATGAAAAACTGTTTTTT. Encoded protein: CASSYSTENEKLFF.

This clonotype was seen at least ten times. The J gene is TRBJ2-7, the V gene TRBV5-1; D may match TRBD1 or TRBD2 (5 bases each). Germline V gives CDR1 SGHRS, CDR2 YFSETQ. V lost 4 bases, J lost 2 bases, and 10 bases lay in between. This CDR3 has 13 amino acids. The CDR3 region is CASSGGSAYEQYF. The DNA for the CDR3 is TGCGCCAGCAGCGGGGGATCCGCCTACGAGCAGTACTTC.

This clonotype has a count of ten or more. V usage is TRBV7-8 and J usage is TRBJ2-1; 7 bases align to TRBD2. The CDR3 covers 16 residues. Germline assignment: CDR1 SGHVS and CDR2 FQNEAQ. Trimming cost V 5 bases and J 0 bases; bases outside gene matches: 7. The CDR3 coding sequence is TGTGCCAGCAGCCCACAGCGGGAAGTCTCCTACAATGAGCAGTTCTTC. It codes for CASSPQREVSYNEQFF.

This clonotype has only a few counts. The chain employs TRBV5-1 and TRBJ1-4; D call uncertain. V was pared by 4 bases and J by 0 bases, with 10 bases between. Germline V gene lookup returns CDR1 SGHRS and CDR2 YFSETQ. The CDR3 consists of 15 residues. Here the CDR3 reads CASSKTGTTNEKLFF. DNA of the CDR3: TGCGCCAGCAGCAAGACGGGGACAACTAATGAAAAACTGTTTTTT.

The chain combines TRBV12-3 or TRBV12-4 with TRBJ2-1; 7 bases agree with TRBD2. This CDR3 is built from 11 residues. V was clipped by 4 bases and J by 9 bases; unmatched bases: 0. The CDR3 is CASSWGGEQFF. CDR3 DNA: TGTGCCAGCAGTTGGGGGGGTGAGCAGTTCTTC.

This chain uses TRBV28 with TRBJ2-5; 13 bases agree with TRBD2. With the DNA end fitting TRBJ2-1 better, the J assignment may be wrong. Germline V gives CDR1 MDHEN, CDR2 SYDVKM. The length of the CDR3 is 15 residues. CDR3 in amino acids: CASRSLAGGRYEQFF. The CDR3 DNA sequence: TGTGCCAGCAGGTCACTAGCGGGGGGGCGGTATGAGCAGTTCTTC.

The chain combines TRBV6-6 with TRBJ1-1; no clear D. Trimming cost V 6 bases and J 1 base, with 9 bases left between them. CDR3 length equals 13 residues. Germline assignment: CDR1 MNHNY and CDR2 SVGAGI (reference sequence). CDR3 region: CASRGRPNTEAFF. The CDR3 bases are TGTGCCAGCAGAGGACGGCCGAACACTGAAGCTTTCTTT.

In this sample, this clonotype turned up a few times. This chain uses TRBV6-6 with TRBJ1-1; D is undetermined. The V gene lost 1 base and the J gene lost 3 bases, with 9 bases spanning the gap. CDR1 and CDR2 from the germline V gene are MNHNY and SVGAGI (reference sequence). This CDR3 is 14 amino acids long. CDR3 nucleotide sequence: TGTGCCAGCAGTTACTTGGGAGGAGACACTGAAGCTTTCTTT. Amino acids: CASSYLGGDTEAFF.

This clonotype was seen ten or more times. V usage is TRBV28 and J usage is TRBJ1-3; D gene uncertain. Germline loops: CDR1 MDHEN, CDR2 SYDVKM. This CDR3 region has 13 residues. V lost 7 bases and J lost 5, with 12 bases in between. CDR3: CASNSHDRNTIYF. Written as DNA, the CDR3 is TGTGCCAGCAATTCCCACGACAGAAACACCATATATTTT.

This clonotype appeared a few times. The genes are TRBV20-1 and TRBJ1-4; D is undetermined. CDR1 DFQATT and CDR2 SNEGSKA come from the germline V gene (reference sequence). Trimming cost V 0 bases and J 5 bases, with 10 bases left between them. The CDR3 runs to 14 residues. In nucleotides, the CDR3 is TGCAGTGCTAGAGAAGAATGGGCGAATGAAAAACTGTTTTTT. Its protein is CSAREEWANEKLFF.

This clonotype appeared a few times. A read error is possible here, since a much larger clone lies one base away. The V call is TRBV12-3 or TRBV12-4, the J call TRBJ1-6, with D maybe TRBD1 (6 bases). The CDR3 covers 15 residues. The CDR3 region is CASSLSGAFGSPLYF. The DNA for the CDR3 is TGTGCCAGCAGTTTATCGGGGGCCTTTGGTTCACCCCTCTACTTT.

A few counts support this clonotype. The chain carries TRBV4-1 and TRBJ2-6; D is ambiguous. Germline values: CDR1 MGHRA, CDR2 YSYEKL. The CDR3 has 16 residues. V was shortened by 0 bases and J by 0 bases, with 6 bases between the two germline ends. The CDR3 loop is CASSQDTLSGANVLTF. CDR3 DNA: TGCGCCAGCAGCCAAGATACCCTCTCTGGGGCCAACGTCCTGACTTTC.

The chain has TRBV20-1 and TRBJ2-5; TRBD1 matches 7 bases. This CDR3 spans 13 amino acids. The V and J ends lost 7 bases and 1 base, in that order; junction bases with no gene match: 6. Germline V gene lookup returns CDR1 DFQATT and CDR2 SNEGSKA (reference sequence). The CDR3: CSVIRQGQETQYF. The CDR3 coding sequence is TGCAGTGTCATCAGACAGGGCCAAGAGACCCAGTACTTC.

This clonotype was seen many times. The CDR3 DNA reads as TGTGCCAGCTCACCAATCAAATCCTACGAGCAGTACTTC. Translating gives CASSPIKSYEQYF. The V call is TRBV18, the J call TRBJ2-7; D is unclear. CDR3 length equals 13 residues. Trimming took off 2 bases at V and 1 base at J, with 6 bases between the two ends. Per the germline V gene, CDR1 is KGHSH and CDR2 is LQKENI.

Only a few counts were recorded for this clonotype. This chain uses TRBV9 with TRBJ2-5, with D unresolved. The germline V and J ends were trimmed by 4 bases and 5 bases, with 15 bases remaining between them. Germline V lookup: CDR1 SGDLS, CDR2 YYNGEE. The CDR3 is 14 amino acids. DNA for the CDR3: TGTGCCAGCAGCCCTACTGGTGCCCGCGAGACCCAGTACTTC. It encodes CASSPTGARETQYF.

The CDR3 nucleotides are TGTGCCAGCAGATCCTCGGGGTGGACACCTTCCTACGAGCAGTACTTC. This sequence encodes CASRSSGWTPSYEQYF. V is TRBV2 and J is TRBJ2-5; D tentatively fits TRBD1 or TRBD2 (5 bases each). The closer fit of TRBJ2-7 to the DNA end suggests the J call may be wrong. CDR3 length: 16 amino acids. Looked up from germline, CDR1 is SNHLY and CDR2 is FYNNEI.

This chain connects TRBV2 to TRBJ2-1, with TRBD2 matching 9 bases. CDR1 and CDR2 (germline): SNHLY, FYNNEI. J gave up 0 bases and V 5 bases, and 20 bases lay outside the gene matches. CDR3 length: 21 residues. CDR3 in amino acids: CASSSFFGPSGMESSYNEQFF. The CDR3 DNA follows: TGTGCCAGCAGTAGTTTCTTTGGGCCTAGCGGGATGGAGAGCTCCTACAATGAGCAGTTCTTC.

This clonotype occurred a few times. The chain joins TRBV5-1 to TRBJ2-5, with unresolved D. The CDR3 has 16 residues. Germline-derived CDR1 and CDR2 are SGHRS and YFSETQ. Trimming cost V 0 bases and J 0 bases, with 12 bases left between them. The CDR3 DNA sequence: TGCGCCAGCAGCTTGGGGGGAAGAAGGGACCAAGAGACCCAGTACTTC. Its translation is CASSLGGRRDQETQYF. The full variable domain, with the rest looked up from reference TRBV5-1 and TRBJ2-5, is KAGVTQTPRYLIKTRGQQVTLSCSPISGHRSVSWYQQTPGQGLQFLFEYFSETQRNKGNFPGRFSGRQFSNSRSEMNVSTLELGDSALYLCASSLGGRRDQETQYFGPGTRLLVL.

The V gene is TRBV7-9, the J gene TRBJ2-3, with TRBD2 identical over 7 bases. Germline assignment: CDR1 SEHNR and CDR2 FQNEAQ (reference sequence). The CDR3 length is 16 residues. Trimming took 6 bases from V and 0 from J; bases not matched to a gene: 9. In DNA form, the CDR3 reads TGTGCCAGCAGTTACAGTCTAGCGGCTAGCACAGATACGCAGTATTTT. Translation: CASSYSLAASTDTQYF.

The chain combines TRBV3-1 with TRBJ2-3; D ambiguous. Trimming pared 1 base from V and 11 bases from J, leaving 19 bases between. The CDR3 sequence is 15 residues long. Germline-derived CDR1 and CDR2 are LGHDT and YNNKEL (reference sequence). The CDR3: CASSQGGGRSFGQYF. CDR3 DNA sequence: TGTGCCAGCAGCCAAGGAGGCGGCCGCTCCTTCGGGCAGTATTTT.

V gene TRBV20-1 combines with J gene TRBJ2-3; D might be TRBD1 (6 bases). V shed 6 bases and J shed 3 bases, with 16 bases lying between them. CDR1 DFQATT and CDR2 SNEGSKA come from the germline V gene (reference sequence). CDR3 length: 14 amino acids. CDR3 residues: CSADRTAATDTQYF. The CDR3 DNA sequence: TGCAGTGCCGACAGGACAGCTGCGACAGATACGCAGTATTTT.

This chain connects TRBV6-6 to TRBJ2-7; D remains unclear. The CDR3 length is 15 residues. V lost 0 bases and J 3 bases, leaving 12 bases between the germline ends. From germline, CDR1 is MNHNY and CDR2 SVGAGI (reference sequence). Here the CDR3 reads CASSYSDLGNYEQYF. The DNA for the CDR3 is TGTGCCAGCAGTTACTCCGACCTAGGAAACTACGAGCAGTACTTC.

The chain joins TRBV9 to TRBJ1-2, with D hard to call. From germline, CDR1 is SGDLS and CDR2 YYNGEE. This CDR3 has 12 amino acids. Between the trimmed V and J ends, which lost 4 bases and 8 bases, there was a span of 12 bases. The CDR3 here is CASSSPREGYTF. The DNA of the CDR3 is TGTGCCAGCAGCTCTCCTCGGGAAGGCTACACCTTC. Looking up the rest from reference TRBV9 and TRBJ1-2 gives the full variable domain: DSGVTQTPKHLITATGQRVTLRCSPRSGDLSVYWYQQSLDQGLQFLIQYYNGEERAKGNILERFSAQQFPDLHSELNLSSLELGDSALYFCASSSPREGYTFGSGTRLTVV.

V and J are TRBV20-1 and TRBJ2-5, with 8 bases identical to TRBD1. The CDR3 is 14 residues long. With 5 bases clipped from V and 3 bases from J, the junction kept 8 bases outside the gene matches. In germline, CDR1 is DFQATT, CDR2 SNEGSKA (reference sequence). This CDR3 reads CSAHMDRAEETQYF. CDR3 DNA: TGCAGTGCTCACATGGACAGGGCCGAAGAGACCCAGTACTTC.